This entry concerns a single TCR beta chain. Its specificity is not known. This entry is derived from a study of monozygotic twins with cystic fibrosis. Points from the study as a whole: Monozygotic CF twins shared more identical nucleotide clonotypes than unrelated patients. No link emerged between shared CDR3 counts and age, concordance or severity.

CDR1 is SGHDT, CDR2 YYEEEE, per germline. The CDR3 consists of 12 residues. Trimming removed 2 bases from V and 6 bases from J, with 5 bases in between. TCRdb's table, derived via immunoSEQ multiplex PCR, lists solely in-frame clones and lacks some. The table has some 10,000 clones, 65% to 90% seen once. The source material was blood. This TCR derives from a man aged 18 to 35 with cystic fibrosis. The chain joins TRBV5-6 to TRBJ2-2; D gene uncertain. The CDR3 DNA reads as TGTGCCAGCAGCTTATTGCCCGGGGAGCTGTTTTTT. This translates into CASSLLPGELFF.